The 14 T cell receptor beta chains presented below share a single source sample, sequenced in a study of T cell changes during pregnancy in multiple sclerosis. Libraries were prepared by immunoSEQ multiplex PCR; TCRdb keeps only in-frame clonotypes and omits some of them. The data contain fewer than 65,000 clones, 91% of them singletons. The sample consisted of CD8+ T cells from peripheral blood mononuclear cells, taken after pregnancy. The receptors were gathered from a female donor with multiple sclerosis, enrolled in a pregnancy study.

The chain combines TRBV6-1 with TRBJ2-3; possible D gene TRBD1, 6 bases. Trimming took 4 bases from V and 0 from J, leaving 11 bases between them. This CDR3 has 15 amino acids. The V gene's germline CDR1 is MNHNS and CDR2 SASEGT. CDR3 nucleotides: TGTGCCAGCAGTGCAGGGGTTCGGAGCACAGATACGCAGTATTTT. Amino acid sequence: CASSAGVRSTDTQYF.

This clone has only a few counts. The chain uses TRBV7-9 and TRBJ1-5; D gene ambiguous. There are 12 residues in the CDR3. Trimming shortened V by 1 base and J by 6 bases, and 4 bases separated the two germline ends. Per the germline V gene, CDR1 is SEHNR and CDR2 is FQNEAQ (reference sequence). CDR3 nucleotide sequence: TGTGCCAGCAGCTTAGAGAGTCAGCCCCAGCATTTT. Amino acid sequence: CASSLESQPQHF.

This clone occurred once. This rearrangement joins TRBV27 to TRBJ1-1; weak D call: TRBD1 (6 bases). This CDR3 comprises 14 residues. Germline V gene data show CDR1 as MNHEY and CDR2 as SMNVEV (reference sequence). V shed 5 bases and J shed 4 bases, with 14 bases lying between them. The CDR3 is CASSVQGTGTEAFF. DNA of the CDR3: TGTGCCAGCAGTGTACAGGGTACTGGCACTGAAGCTTTCTTT.

As DNA, the CDR3 is TGTGCCAGCAGTTTATATTGGGAGTCGGGCTACACCTTC. This encodes CASSLYWESGYTF. This rearrangement joins TRBV27 to TRBJ1-2; D is undetermined. V was shortened by 1 base and J by 8 bases, with 11 bases between the two germline ends. In germline, CDR1 is MNHEY, CDR2 SMNVEV (reference sequence). The CDR3 loop spans 13 amino acids.

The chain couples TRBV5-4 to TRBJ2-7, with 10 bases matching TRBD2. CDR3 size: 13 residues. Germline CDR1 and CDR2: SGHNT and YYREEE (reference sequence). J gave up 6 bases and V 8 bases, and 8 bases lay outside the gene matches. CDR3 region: CARQRGGGVEQYF. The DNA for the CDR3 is TGTGCCAGACAGCGGGGGGGCGGGGTCGAGCAGTACTTC.

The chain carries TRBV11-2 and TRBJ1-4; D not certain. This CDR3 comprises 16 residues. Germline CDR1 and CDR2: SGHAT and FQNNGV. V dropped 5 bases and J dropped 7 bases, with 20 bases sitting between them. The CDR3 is CASSPLPSGKGEKLFF. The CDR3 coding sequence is TGTGCCAGCAGCCCACTCCCCTCGGGGAAGGGTGAAAAACTGTTTTTT.

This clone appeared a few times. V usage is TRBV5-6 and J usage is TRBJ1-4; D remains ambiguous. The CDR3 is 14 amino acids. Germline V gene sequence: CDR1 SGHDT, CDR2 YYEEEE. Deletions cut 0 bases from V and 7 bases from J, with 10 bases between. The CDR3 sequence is CASSLGLQVEKLFF. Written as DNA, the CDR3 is TGTGCCAGCAGCTTGGGACTGCAAGTTGAAAAACTGTTTTTT.

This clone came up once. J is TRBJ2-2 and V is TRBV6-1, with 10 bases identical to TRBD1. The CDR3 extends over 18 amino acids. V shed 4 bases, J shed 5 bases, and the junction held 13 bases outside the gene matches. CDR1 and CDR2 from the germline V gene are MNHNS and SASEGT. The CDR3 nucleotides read TGTGCCAGCAGTGTCGAGACAGGGGGCGCGGGTTGGACCGGGGAGCTGTTTTTT. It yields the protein CASSVETGGAGWTGELFF.

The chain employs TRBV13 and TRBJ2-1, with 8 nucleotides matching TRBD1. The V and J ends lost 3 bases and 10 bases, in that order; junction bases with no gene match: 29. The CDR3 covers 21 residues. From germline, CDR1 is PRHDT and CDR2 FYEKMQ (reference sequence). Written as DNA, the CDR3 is TGTGCCAGCAGCTTGGGTCGGGGGACAGGACAATGGCGAATCCGGTCTACCGAGCAGTTCTTC. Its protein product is CASSLGRGTGQWRIRSTEQFF.

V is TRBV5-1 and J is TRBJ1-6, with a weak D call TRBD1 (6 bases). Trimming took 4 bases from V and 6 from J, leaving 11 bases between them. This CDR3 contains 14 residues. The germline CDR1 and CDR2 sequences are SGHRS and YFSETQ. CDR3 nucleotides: TGCGCCAGCAGCCACGACAGGAGTAATTCACCCCTCCACTTT. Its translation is CASSHDRSNSPLHF.

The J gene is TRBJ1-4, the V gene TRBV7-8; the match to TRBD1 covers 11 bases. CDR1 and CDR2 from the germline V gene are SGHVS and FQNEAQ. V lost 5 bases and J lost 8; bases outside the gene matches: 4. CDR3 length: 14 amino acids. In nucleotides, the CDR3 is TGTGCCAGCAGCCGGGGACAGGGGGGAGAAAAACTGTTTTTT. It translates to CASSRGQGGEKLFF.

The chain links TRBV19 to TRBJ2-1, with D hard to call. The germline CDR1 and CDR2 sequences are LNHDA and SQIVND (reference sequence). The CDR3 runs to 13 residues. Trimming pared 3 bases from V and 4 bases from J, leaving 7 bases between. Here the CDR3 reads CASSISLYNEQFF. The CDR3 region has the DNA TGTGCCAGTAGTATTAGCCTTTACAATGAGCAGTTCTTC.

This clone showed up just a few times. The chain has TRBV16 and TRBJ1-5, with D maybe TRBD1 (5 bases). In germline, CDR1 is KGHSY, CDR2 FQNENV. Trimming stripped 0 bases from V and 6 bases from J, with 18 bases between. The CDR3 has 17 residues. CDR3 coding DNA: TGTGCCAGCAGCCAATCGGTACAGGCGGTCTTGGGTCAGCCCCAGCATTTT. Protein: CASSQSVQAVLGQPQHF.

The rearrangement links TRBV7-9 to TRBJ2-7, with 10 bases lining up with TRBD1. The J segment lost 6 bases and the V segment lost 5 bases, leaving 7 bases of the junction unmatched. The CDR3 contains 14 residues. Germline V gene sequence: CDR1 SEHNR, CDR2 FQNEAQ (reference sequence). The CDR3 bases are TGTGCCAGCAGCAACCGGGACAGGGGTTCCGAGCAGTACTTC. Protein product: CASSNRDRGSEQYF.